This TCR beta chain was observed in a study of shared clonotypes between healthy human individuals. In the study overall: The study used three CD4 naive, three CD4 memory, two CD8 naive and one CD8 memory plate per donor. Study observations and caveats: There were few donors, and this limited the genetic and exposure-history diversity represented.

CDR3 length equals 15 residues. V shed 1 base and J shed 2 bases, with 6 bases lying between them. From germline, CDR1 is SGHVS and CDR2 FQNEAQ. As to this clone: Its antigen is undetermined.

The DNA input per sorted-subset replicate PCR was 200 to 250 ng, corresponding to 25,000 to 35,000 T cell genomes. Authors' analysis steps: Junction-only sequences produced by ImmunoSEQ had no quality scores, so filtering differed. The assay was immunoSEQ multiplex PCR, and TCRdb's table has in-frame clones only and misses some. Clone size and the V and J calls come from that table; the DNA yielded D and trimming. In the table there are about 680,000 clones, 60% to 75% of which are singletons. The source of this sequence is a young woman in good health. Sequencing was done on a sample of memory CD4+ T cells sorted from blood. Sample subset: CD45RA-negative fraction. The V call is TRBV7-8, the J call TRBJ2-6, with D possibly matching TRBD1 (5 bases). The CDR3 protein is CASSLGRAGANVLTF. DNA of the CDR3: TGTGCCAGCAGCTTAGGCAGGGCTGGGGCCAACGTCCTGACTTTC.